This TCR beta chain emerged from a study of cytomegalovirus exposure and HLA in healthy donors. CDR3 length equals 14 residues. Looked up from germline, CDR1 is GTSNPN and CDR2 is SVGIG (reference sequence). Trimming took 2 bases from V and 8 from J, leaving 18 bases between them. This PCR relied on a set of 60 Vbeta primers and 13 Jbeta primers. The repertoire was sequenced with immunoSEQ multiplex PCR; TCRdb's copy has only in-frame clones and lacks some. The sample yields around 170,000 clones, 84% seen once. The sequencing sample was made of PBMCs. The rearrangement uses TRBV30 and TRBJ1-1; the D gene is possibly TRBD1 (5 bases). The TCR sequence derives from a woman aged 50 to 65 in good health and CMV-seropositive. The DNA for the CDR3 is TGTGCCTGGAGTCGGAAGACAGAGCCGACGGAAGCTTTCTTT. Translated, it gives CAWSRKTEPTEAFF.